This T cell receptor beta chain was captured in a study of cytomegalovirus exposure and HLA in healthy donors. The CDR3 extends over 15 amino acids. Looked up from germline, CDR1 is LNHDA and CDR2 is SQIVND (reference sequence). Losses at the gene ends were 8 bases for V and 6 bases for J; bases not matched to a gene: 6. In the case of this clone: Its antigen remains unknown.

Points from the study as a whole: The only immune exposure information that was available was CMV serostatus.

It was with 60 Vbeta and 13 Jbeta primers that the PCR ran. The method was immunoSEQ multiplex PCR; TCRdb's version includes in-frame clones alone and lacks a portion of them. This table holds 150,000 to 200,000 clones, 75% to 80% found once. The source is a woman aged 40-49 years in good health and CMV-seronegative. Specimen: PBMCs. The chain employs TRBV19 and TRBJ1-6; 11 bases align to TRBD1. The CDR3 loop reads CASSGTGGINSPLHF. The CDR3 DNA is TGTGCCAGTTCCGGGACAGGGGGAATTAATTCACCCCTCCACTTT.